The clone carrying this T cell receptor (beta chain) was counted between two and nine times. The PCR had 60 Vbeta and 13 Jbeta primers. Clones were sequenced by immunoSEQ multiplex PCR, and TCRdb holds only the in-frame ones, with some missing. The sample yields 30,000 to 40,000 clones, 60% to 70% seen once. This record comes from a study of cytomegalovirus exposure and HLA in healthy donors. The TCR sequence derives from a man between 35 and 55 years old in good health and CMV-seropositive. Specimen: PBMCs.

As DNA, the CDR3 is TGTGCCAGCAGCTTAGGCGAGGCCATATATTTT. It yields the protein CASSLGEAIYF. V is TRBV7-2 and J is TRBJ1-3; D is unresolved. This CDR3 comprises 11 residues. CDR1 and CDR2 from the germline V gene are SGHTA and FQGNSA. Trimming shortened V by 1 base and J by 11 bases, and 6 bases separated the two germline ends. The whole variable domain, remainder taken from reference TRBV7-2 and TRBJ1-3, is GAGVSQSPSNKVTEKGKDVELRCDPISGHTALYWYRQSLGQGLEFLIYFQGNSAPDKSGLPSDRFSAERTGGSVSTLTIQRTQQEDSAVYLCASSLGEAIYFGEGSWLTVV.